This is a list of T cell receptor beta chains from one sample in a study of shared clonotypes between healthy human individuals. Profiling relied on immunoSEQ multiplex PCR, and the TCRdb table lists in-frame clones only, not all of them. The sample has 2.3 million or so clones, 93% seen once; the top ten hold about 0.39%. Sequencing used naive CD4+ T cells from PBMCs. The receptors stem from a man aged 18 to 35 in good health. Some clones in this sample may be carry-over from other donors' samples. CDR3s include the opening cysteine and the closing phenylalanine or tryptophan. The order of the fields is clone size, J gene, D gene, V gene, CDR3 DNA, CDR3 protein. A D gene is named only where the DNA matches it firmly. Clone size is stated in some rows and not others, as once, few, many or a class when expanded.

>-|TRBJ2-1|-|TRBV7-9
TGTGCCAGCAGCTTAGGTGGCTCCTACAATGAGCAGTTCTTC
CASSLGGSYNEQFF
>-|TRBJ2-1|-|TRBV7-9
TGTGCCAGCAGCCCCTGGGGCGGAGGAAGCTACAATGAGCAGTTCTTC
CASSPWGGGSYNEQFF
>-|TRBJ2-3|-|TRBV25-1
TGTGCCAGCGCTTGGACAGTCACAGATACGCAGTATTTT
CASAWTVTDTQYF
>-|TRBJ2-3|TRBD2|TRBV30
TGTGCCTGGAGTGTACTAGCGGGAGTGGCAGATACGCAGTATTTT
CAWSVLAGVADTQYF
>-|TRBJ2-5|-|TRBV11-3
TGTGCCAGCAGCCGAGGATTAGGGGAGACCCAGTACTTC
CASSRGLGETQYF
>-|TRBJ1-2|-|TRBV28
TGTGCCAGCAGTTACTATAACTATGGCTACACCTTC
CASSYYNYGYTF
>-|TRBJ2-7|TRBD1|TRBV18
TGTGCCAGCTCACCACTTCCCGACAGGGCGGCGTACTTC
CASSPLPDRAAYF
>-|TRBJ2-3|-|TRBV10-3
TGTGCCATCAGCATACAGGGTAGCACAGATACGCAGTATTTT
CAISIQGSTDTQYF
>-|TRBJ1-3|-|TRBV4-2
TGTGCCAGCAGTCCGGGTGGAAACACCATATATTTT
CASSPGGNTIYF
>-|TRBJ1-1|-|TRBV7-3
TGTGCCAGCAGCTTACAGGGATTAAACACTGAAGCTTTCTTT
CASSLQGLNTEAFF
>-|TRBJ2-7|-|TRBV6-1
TGTGCCAGCAGTGAGGGCGCGGCAGAGGCTTACGAGCAGTACTTC
CASSEGAAEAYEQYF
>-|TRBJ2-7|TRBD2|TRBV5-1
TGCGCCAGCAGCTCGACTAGCGGGAGTGATTACGAGCAGTACTTC
CASSSTSGSDYEQYF
>once|TRBJ2-3|-|TRBV18
TGTGCCAGCTCACCCCGGGGTCTAGCGACAGATACGCAGTATTTT
CASSPRGLATDTQYF
>-|TRBJ2-5|TRBD2|TRBV4-2
TGTGCCAGCAGCCAAGCTAGACTAGCGGGAGAAGAGACCCAGTACTTC
CASSQARLAGEETQYF
>-|TRBJ1-1|TRBD1|TRBV4-1
TGCGCCAGCAGCCAAGATACGTGGACAGGGAGTGGGAACACTGAAGCTTTCTTT
CASSQDTWTGSGNTEAFF
>-|TRBJ2-3|-|TRBV6-1
TGTGCCAGCAGTGAATTCTGGGGTGGGGCAGATACGCAGTATTTT
CASSEFWGGADTQYF
>-|TRBJ1-5|-|TRBV2
TGTGCCAGCAGTGCGGGCCAGGGATTACCCCAGGGACAGCCCCAGCATTTT
CASSAGQGLPQGQPQHF
>-|TRBJ1-1|-|TRBV7-9
TGTGCCAGCAGCTTACTACAGTCGGCCACTGAAGCTTTCTTT
CASSLLQSATEAFF
>-|TRBJ2-3|TRBD2|TRBV18
TGTGCCAGCTCATCAAATTTCGCGGGAGAGAGCACAGATACGCAGTATTTT
CASSSNFAGESTDTQYF
>-|TRBJ1-2|-|TRBV27
TGTGCCAGCAGTTTCCTGGGCGTAGACGATGGCTACACCTTC
CASSFLGVDDGYTF